A selection of T cell receptor beta chains follows, all from one sample in a study of T cells in Graves' hyperthyroidism and ophthalmopathy. TCRdb analysed the multiplex PCR reads with MiXCR anew, one entry per CDR3 protein. The repertoire holds about 300,000 distinct CDR3 sequences, with around a fifth as singletons. Sequenced sample: blood. These receptors were collected from a middle-aged man with Graves' ophthalmopathy. The CDR3 runs from the conserved cysteine through the conserved F or W. Fields, in order: J gene, D gene, clone size, V gene, CDR3 protein, CDR3 DNA. D genes are given only for firm matches. Clone size is stated in some rows and not others, as once, few, many or a class when expanded.

J gene: TRBJ2-7; D gene: NA; clone size: NA; V gene: TRBV28; CDR3 protein: CASSLGPGGFYEQYF; CDR3 DNA: TGTGCCAGCAGTTTAGGGCCCGGGGGCTTCTACGAGCAGTACTTC
J gene: TRBJ2-1; D gene: TRBD2; clone size: NA; V gene: TRBV7-2; CDR3 protein: CASSPGLAGQYNEQFF; CDR3 DNA: TGTGCCAGCAGCCCGGGACTAGCGGGTCAGTACAATGAGCAGTTCTTC
J gene: TRBJ2-4; D gene: NA; clone size: few; V gene: TRBV6-5; CDR3 protein: CASSYGAGADIQYF; CDR3 DNA: TGTGCCAGCAGTTACGGAGCAGGAGCGGACATTCAGTACTTC
J gene: TRBJ2-7; D gene: NA; clone size: many; V gene: TRBV28; CDR3 protein: CASISMGTSSYEQYF; CDR3 DNA: TGTGCCAGCATCTCAATGGGGACGAGCTCCTACGAGCAGTACTTC
J gene: TRBJ1-5; D gene: NA; clone size: many; V gene: TRBV18; CDR3 protein: CASSPQGNQPQHF; CDR3 DNA: TGTGCCAGCTCTCCTCAGGGTAATCAGCCCCAGCATTTT
J gene: TRBJ2-1; D gene: TRBD1; clone size: many; V gene: TRBV28; CDR3 protein: CASSSHRGYEQFF; CDR3 DNA: TGTGCCAGCAGTTCCCACAGGGGATATGAGCAGTTCTTC
J gene: TRBJ2-7; D gene: NA; clone size: many; V gene: TRBV6-2/TRBV6-3; CDR3 protein: CASSRVTYEQYF; CDR3 DNA: TGTGCCAGCAGCCGCGTGACCTACGAGCAGTACTTC
J gene: TRBJ2-1; D gene: NA; clone size: many; V gene: TRBV20-1; CDR3 protein: CSARSLALYNEQFF; CDR3 DNA: TGCAGTGCTAGATCGTTAGCGCTCTACAATGAGCAGTTCTTC
J gene: TRBJ1-5; D gene: NA; clone size: many; V gene: TRBV7-2; CDR3 protein: CASSPDGFNQPQHF; CDR3 DNA: TGTGCCAGCAGCCCGGACGGTTTCAATCAGCCCCAGCATTTT
J gene: TRBJ1-4; D gene: NA; clone size: few; V gene: TRBV28; CDR3 protein: CASRTQAGGEKLFF; CDR3 DNA: TGTGCCAGCAGGACGCAGGCTGGGGGTGAAAAACTGTTTTTT
J gene: TRBJ2-7; D gene: NA; clone size: few; V gene: TRBV7-9; CDR3 protein: CASSSTGTDYEQYF; CDR3 DNA: TGTGCCAGCAGCTCTACCGGGACGGACTACGAGCAGTACTTC
J gene: TRBJ2-3; D gene: NA; clone size: many; V gene: TRBV20-1; CDR3 protein: CSARDLVRGWTDTQYF; CDR3 DNA: TGCAGTGCTAGAGATCTGGTCAGAGGATGGACAGATACGCAGTATTTT
J gene: TRBJ1-6; D gene: NA; clone size: NA; V gene: TRBV4-1; CDR3 protein: CASSSGSRDPLHF; CDR3 DNA: TGCGCCAGCAGCTCCGGTTCCCGGGACCCCCTCCACTTT
J gene: TRBJ1-5; D gene: TRBD1; clone size: many; V gene: TRBV27; CDR3 protein: CASSRWTGKGNQPQHF; CDR3 DNA: TGTGCCAGCAGCCGCTGGACAGGGAAAGGGAATCAGCCCCAGCATTTT
J gene: TRBJ2-5; D gene: NA; clone size: NA; V gene: TRBV20-1; CDR3 protein: CKILGLGETQYF; CDR3 DNA: TGCAAGATACTGGGACTGGGGGAGACCCAGTACTTC
J gene: TRBJ2-1; D gene: TRBD2; clone size: few; V gene: TRBV2; CDR3 protein: CASRGGLAGGRSSYNEQFF; CDR3 DNA: TGTGCCAGCAGGGGTGGACTAGCGGGAGGGCGGAGCTCCTACAATGAGCAGTTCTTC
J gene: TRBJ2-7; D gene: NA; clone size: few; V gene: TRBV19; CDR3 protein: CASSTQGTSDEQYF; CDR3 DNA: TGTGCCAGTAGCACACAGGGAACTAGCGACGAGCAGTACTTC
J gene: TRBJ2-5; D gene: TRBD1; clone size: many; V gene: TRBV18; CDR3 protein: CASSPPDRGAQETQYF; CDR3 DNA: TGTGCCAGCTCACCCCCCGACAGGGGAGCCCAAGAGACCCAGTACTTC
J gene: TRBJ2-7; D gene: TRBD1; clone size: many; V gene: TRBV7-9; CDR3 protein: CASSFTGATYEQYF; CDR3 DNA: TGTGCCAGCAGCTTTACAGGGGCGACCTACGAGCAGTACTTC
J gene: TRBJ1-6; D gene: TRBD1; clone size: NA; V gene: TRBV14; CDR3 protein: CASSQRTGWDSPLHF; CDR3 DNA: TGTGCCAGCAGCCAAAGGACAGGGTGGGATTCACCCCTCCACTTT
J gene: TRBJ2-7; D gene: TRBD2; clone size: many; V gene: TRBV18; CDR3 protein: CASSPYGSGRGEQYF; CDR3 DNA: TGTGCCAGCTCACCATATGGTAGCGGGAGAGGCGAGCAGTACTTC
J gene: TRBJ2-4; D gene: TRBD2; clone size: NA; V gene: TRBV19; CDR3 protein: CASKPDYRLAGVIGAKNIQYF; CDR3 DNA: TGTGCCAGTAAACCCGATTACAGACTAGCGGGAGTTATCGGGGCCAAAAACATTCAGTACTTC
J gene: TRBJ2-7; D gene: NA; clone size: NA; V gene: TRBV20-1; CDR3 protein: CSASSRGGLYEQYF; CDR3 DNA: TGCAGTGCTAGCTCGCGAGGGGGACTCTACGAGCAGTACTTC
J gene: TRBJ2-2; D gene: TRBD2; clone size: many; V gene: TRBV5-5; CDR3 protein: CASSFGLVATGELFF; CDR3 DNA: TGTGCCAGCAGCTTTGGACTAGTTGCCACCGGGGAGCTGTTTTTT